Each of the 8 T cell receptor beta chains below was sequenced from the same sample in a study of technical replicates of blood from a few donors. This table comes from immunoSEQ multiplex PCR, and its TCRdb copy is limited to in-frame clones, with some not included. The data contain almost 65,000 clones, 75% to 90% of them singletons. The sequencing input was PBMCs. Every receptor here comes from a human donor in good health. Some clones in this sample may be carry-over from other donors' samples.

The genes are TRBV19 and TRBJ2-6, with D possibly TRBD2 on 6 matching bases. CDR3 length: 16 residues. Trimming cost V 1 base and J 2 bases, with 9 bases left between them. The germline gives CDR1 LNHDA, CDR2 SQIVND (reference sequence). DNA of the CDR3: TGTGCCAGTAGTATAGGACTAGGGACTGGGGCCAACGTCCTGACTTTC. It yields the protein CASSIGLGTGANVLTF.

J is TRBJ1-4 and V is TRBV5-1, with D perhaps TRBD1 (5 bases). V lost 0 bases to trimming and J lost 6 bases, with 9 bases between them. This CDR3 region has 14 residues. Germline assignment: CDR1 SGHRS and CDR2 YFSETQ. CDR3 in DNA: TGCGCCAGCAGCTTGGGGGGGGGATATGAAAAACTGTTTTTT. The encoded protein is CASSLGGGYEKLFF.

The chain carries TRBV15 and TRBJ1-1, with D possibly being TRBD1 (6 bases). Between the trimmed V and J ends, which lost 5 bases and 3 bases, there was a span of 16 bases. The CDR3 contains 15 residues. Germline loops: CDR1 LNHNV, CDR2 YYDKDF (reference sequence). The CDR3 here is CATSELSAGDTEAFF. The DNA for the CDR3 is TGTGCCACCAGCGAGCTTTCGGCAGGGGACACTGAAGCTTTCTTT. The full variable domain, completed using reference TRBV15 and TRBJ1-1, is DAMVIQNPRYQVTQFGKPVTLSCSQTLNHNVMYWYQQKSSQAPKLLFHYYDKDFNNEADTPDNFQSRRPNTSFCFLDIRSPGLGDTAMYLCATSELSAGDTEAFFGQGTRLTVV.

V usage is TRBV5-6 and J usage is TRBJ1-5; 10 nucleotides line up with TRBD1. Germline V gene sequence: CDR1 SGHDT, CDR2 YYEEEE. The J segment lost 6 bases and the V segment lost 6 bases, leaving 9 bases of the junction unmatched. This CDR3 is built from 15 residues. The CDR3 protein is CASTRTGGFSQPQHF. CDR3 coding DNA: TGTGCCAGCACACGGACAGGGGGATTCTCTCAGCCCCAGCATTTT.

The rearrangement uses TRBV6-5 and TRBJ1-2, with no clear D. The CDR3 is made up of 11 amino acids. Germline V lookup: CDR1 MNHEY, CDR2 SVGAGI. V lost 2 bases, J lost 8 bases, and 6 bases lay in between. CDR3 region: CASSYGSGYTF. CDR3 DNA sequence: TGTGCCAGCAGTTACGGGAGCGGCTACACCTTC.

The chain couples TRBV7-2 to TRBJ1-1; D not resolved. Germline CDR1 is SGHTA and CDR2 is FQGNSA. V lost 10 bases and J 1 base, leaving 19 bases between the germline ends. The CDR3 spans 15 residues. The CDR3 reads CATRLRGLTNTEAFF. The CDR3 DNA is TGTGCCACCCGTCTCCGGGGTCTGACGAACACTGAAGCTTTCTTT.

The gene calls are TRBV5-1 and TRBJ2-7; TRBD1 is a possible D gene (6 bases). The CDR3 length is 15 residues. Germline V gives CDR1 SGHRS, CDR2 YFSETQ. V lost 0 bases to trimming and J lost 3 bases, with 13 bases between them. This chain's CDR3 is CASSLEPGHIYEQYF. The CDR3 DNA sequence: TGCGCCAGCAGCTTGGAACCGGGACACATCTACGAGCAGTACTTC. The whole variable domain, remainder taken from reference TRBV5-1 and TRBJ2-7, is KAGVTQTPRYLIKTRGQQVTLSCSPISGHRSVSWYQQTPGQGLQFLFEYFSETQRNKGNFPGRFSGRQFSNSRSEMNVSTLELGDSALYLCASSLEPGHIYEQYFGPGTRLTVT.

This clone has only a few counts. The rearrangement uses TRBV7-3 and TRBJ1-1; D is uncertain. Trimming took 2 bases from V and 0 from J, leaving 4 bases between them. The V gene's germline CDR1 is SGHTA and CDR2 FQGTGA. There are 13 residues in the CDR3. The CDR3, as DNA: TGTGCCAGCAGCTTATCTGTGAACACTGAAGCTTTCTTT. This gives the protein CASSLSVNTEAFF.